This T cell receptor beta chain emerged from a study of beta chain features in type 1 diabetes. A remark on this clone: Its antigen is unknown.

Whole-study findings and limits: Within each of all four CD4+ subsets, Type 1 diabetes patients had TCRB CDR3s that were moderately but significantly shorter. There was no resolution here of whether HLA type influences TCRB rearrangement. Cells with high TCR expression could be over-represented by cDNA sequencing.

The entirety of the isolated RNA underwent reverse transcription, so expressed TCRB transcripts were sequenced. Only in-frame clones appear in the TCRdb table, and some are missing; sequencing was by immunoSEQ multiplex PCR. The sample holds approximately 260,000 clones, 20% seen once. Sorting produced populations that all topped 98% purity. Sequencing used naive CD4+ T cells from blood. This clonotype originated in a woman aged 35 to 49 with type 1 diabetes.

DNA for the CDR3: TGCGCCAGCAGCCCGGACAGGGCGGACACCGGGGAGCTGTTTTTT. It encodes CASSPDRADTGELFF. This chain joins TRBV5-1 and TRBJ2-2; 8 nucleotides match TRBD1. The CDR3 has 15 residues. Germline V gene sequence: CDR1 SGHRS, CDR2 YFSETQ. V lost 4 bases and J lost 3; bases outside the gene matches: 5.